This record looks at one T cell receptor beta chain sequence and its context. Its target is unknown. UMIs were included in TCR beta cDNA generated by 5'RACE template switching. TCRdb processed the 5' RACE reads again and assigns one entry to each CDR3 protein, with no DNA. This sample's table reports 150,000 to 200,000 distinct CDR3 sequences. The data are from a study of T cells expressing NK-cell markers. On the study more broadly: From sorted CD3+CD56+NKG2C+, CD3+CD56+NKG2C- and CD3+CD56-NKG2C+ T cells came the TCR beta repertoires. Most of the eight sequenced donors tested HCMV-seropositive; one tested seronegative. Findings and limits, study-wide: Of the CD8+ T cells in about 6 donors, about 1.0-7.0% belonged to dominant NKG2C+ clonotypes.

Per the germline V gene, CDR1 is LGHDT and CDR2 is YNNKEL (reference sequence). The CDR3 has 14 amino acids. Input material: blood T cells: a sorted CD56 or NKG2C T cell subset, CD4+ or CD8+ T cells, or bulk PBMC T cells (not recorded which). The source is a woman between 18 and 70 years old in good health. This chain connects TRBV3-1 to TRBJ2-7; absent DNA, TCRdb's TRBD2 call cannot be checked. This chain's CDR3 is CASSPGLGSYEQYF.